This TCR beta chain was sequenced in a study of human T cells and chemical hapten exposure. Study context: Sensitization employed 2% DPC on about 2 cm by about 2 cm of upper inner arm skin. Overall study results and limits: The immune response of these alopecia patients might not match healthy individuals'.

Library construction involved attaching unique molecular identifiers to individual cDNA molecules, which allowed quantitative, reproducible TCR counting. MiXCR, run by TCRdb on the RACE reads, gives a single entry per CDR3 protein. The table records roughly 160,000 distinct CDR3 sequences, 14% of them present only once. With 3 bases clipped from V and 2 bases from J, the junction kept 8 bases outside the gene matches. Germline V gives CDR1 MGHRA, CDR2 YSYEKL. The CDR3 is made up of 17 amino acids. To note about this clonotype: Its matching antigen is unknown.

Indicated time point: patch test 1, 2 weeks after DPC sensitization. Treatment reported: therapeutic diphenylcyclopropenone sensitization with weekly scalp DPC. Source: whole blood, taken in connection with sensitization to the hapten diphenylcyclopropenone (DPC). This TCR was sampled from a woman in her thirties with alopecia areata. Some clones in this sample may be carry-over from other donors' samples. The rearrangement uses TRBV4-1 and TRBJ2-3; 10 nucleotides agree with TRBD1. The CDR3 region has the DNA TGCGCCAGCAGCCAGCTTGGGACAGGGGCTTTCACAGATACGCAGTATTTT. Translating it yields CASSQLGTGAFTDTQYF.